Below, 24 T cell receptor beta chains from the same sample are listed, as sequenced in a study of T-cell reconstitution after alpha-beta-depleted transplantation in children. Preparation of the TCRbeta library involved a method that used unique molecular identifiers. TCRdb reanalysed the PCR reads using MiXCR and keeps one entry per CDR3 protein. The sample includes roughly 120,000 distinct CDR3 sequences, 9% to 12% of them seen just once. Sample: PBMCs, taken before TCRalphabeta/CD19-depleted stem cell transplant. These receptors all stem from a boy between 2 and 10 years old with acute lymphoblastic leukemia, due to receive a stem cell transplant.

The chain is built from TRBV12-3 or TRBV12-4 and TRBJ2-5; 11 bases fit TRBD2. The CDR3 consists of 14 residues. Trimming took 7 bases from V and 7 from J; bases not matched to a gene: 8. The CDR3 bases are TGTGCCAGCACTATACTAGCGGGGGAAGGGACCCAGTACTTC. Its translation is CASTILAGEGTQYF.

CDR3 bases: TGTGCCAGCAGCTTAGGGTCGGCCTCATCCTACAATGAGCAGTTCTTC. This gives the protein CASSLGSASSYNEQFF. V gene TRBV11-2 combines with J gene TRBJ2-1; the D is unclear. The germline CDR1 and CDR2 sequences are SGHAT and FQNNGV. V lost 1 base and J lost 1, with 11 bases in between. The CDR3 extends over 16 amino acids.

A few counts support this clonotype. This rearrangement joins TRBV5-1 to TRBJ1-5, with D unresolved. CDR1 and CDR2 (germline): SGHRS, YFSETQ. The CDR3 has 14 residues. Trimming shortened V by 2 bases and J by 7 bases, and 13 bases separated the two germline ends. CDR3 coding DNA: TGCGCCAGCAGCTTTGGCGTGACCGGGCAGCCCCAGCATTTT. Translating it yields CASSFGVTGQPQHF.

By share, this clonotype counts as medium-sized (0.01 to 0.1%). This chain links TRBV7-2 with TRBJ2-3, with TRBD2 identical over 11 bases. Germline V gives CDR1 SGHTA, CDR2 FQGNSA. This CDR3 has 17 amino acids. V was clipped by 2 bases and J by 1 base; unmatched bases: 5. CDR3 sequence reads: CASSLLAGGRGTDTQYF. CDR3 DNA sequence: TGTGCCAGCAGCTTACTAGCGGGAGGTCGGGGCACAGATACGCAGTATTTT.

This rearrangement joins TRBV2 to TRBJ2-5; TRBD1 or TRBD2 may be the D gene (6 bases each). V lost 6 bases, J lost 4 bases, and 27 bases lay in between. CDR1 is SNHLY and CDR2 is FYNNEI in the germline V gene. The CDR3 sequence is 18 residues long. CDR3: CASRTRGPWSGVGETQYF. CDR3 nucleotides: TGTGCCAGCAGGACTCGGGGGCCTTGGTCAGGGGTAGGAGAGACCCAGTACTTC.

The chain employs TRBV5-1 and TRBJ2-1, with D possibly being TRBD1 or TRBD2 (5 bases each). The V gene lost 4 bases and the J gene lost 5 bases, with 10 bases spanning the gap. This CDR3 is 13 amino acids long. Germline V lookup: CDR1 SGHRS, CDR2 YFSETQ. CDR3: CASSPGADNEQFF. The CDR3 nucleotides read TGCGCCAGCAGCCCCGGGGCGGACAATGAGCAGTTCTTC.

The CDR3 here is CSAPQTPGVVAQPQHF. The CDR3 DNA sequence: TGCAGTGCCCCTCAAACTCCGGGGGTAGTTGCTCAGCCCCAGCATTTT. The chain employs TRBV20-1 and TRBJ1-5, with D possibly being TRBD1 (5 bases). CDR1 is DFQATT and CDR2 is SNEGSKA in the germline V gene (reference sequence). The V end lost 6 bases, the J end lost 6 bases, and 24 bases lay between the germline ends. The CDR3 loop spans 16 amino acids.

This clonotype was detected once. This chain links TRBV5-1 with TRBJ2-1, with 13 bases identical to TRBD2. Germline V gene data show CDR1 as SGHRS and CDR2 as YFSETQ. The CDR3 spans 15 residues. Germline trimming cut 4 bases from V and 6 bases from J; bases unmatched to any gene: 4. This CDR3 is CASSRTSGRANEQFF. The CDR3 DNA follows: TGCGCCAGCAGCCGTACTAGCGGGAGGGCCAATGAGCAGTTCTTC.

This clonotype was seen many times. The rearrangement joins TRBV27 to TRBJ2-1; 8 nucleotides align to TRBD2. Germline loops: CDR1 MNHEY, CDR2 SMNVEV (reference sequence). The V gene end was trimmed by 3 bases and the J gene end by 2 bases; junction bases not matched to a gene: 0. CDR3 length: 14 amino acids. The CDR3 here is CASSFGRAYNEQFF. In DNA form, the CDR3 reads TGTGCCAGCAGTTTCGGGAGGGCCTACAATGAGCAGTTCTTC.

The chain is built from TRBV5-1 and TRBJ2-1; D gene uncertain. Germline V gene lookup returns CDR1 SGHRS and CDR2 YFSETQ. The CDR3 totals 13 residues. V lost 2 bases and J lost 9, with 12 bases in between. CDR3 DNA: TGCGCCAGCAGCTTTATTGGCAGACTTGAGCAGTTCTTC. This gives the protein CASSFIGRLEQFF.

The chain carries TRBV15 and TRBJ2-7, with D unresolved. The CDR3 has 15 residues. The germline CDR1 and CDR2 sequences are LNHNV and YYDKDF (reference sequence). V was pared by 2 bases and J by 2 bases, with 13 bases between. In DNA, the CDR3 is TGTGCCACCAGCAGAAACCTGGACCGAGCCTACGAGCAGTACTTC. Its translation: CATSRNLDRAYEQYF.

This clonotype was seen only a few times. The CDR3 is CSAREPIGAADTQYF. DNA of the CDR3: TGCAGTGCTAGAGAGCCGATTGGCGCGGCAGATACGCAGTATTTT. The chain uses TRBV20-1 and TRBJ2-3; D uncertain. V shed 0 bases and J shed 4 bases, with 14 bases lying between them. Looked up from germline, CDR1 is DFQATT and CDR2 is SNEGSKA (reference sequence). This CDR3 spans 15 amino acids.

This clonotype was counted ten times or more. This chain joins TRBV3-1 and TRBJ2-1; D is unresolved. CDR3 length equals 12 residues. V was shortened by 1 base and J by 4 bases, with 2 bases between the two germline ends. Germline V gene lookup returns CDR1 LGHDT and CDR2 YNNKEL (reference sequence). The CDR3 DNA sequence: TGTGCCAGCAGCCAAGTATACAATGAGCAGTTCTTC. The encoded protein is CASSQVYNEQFF.

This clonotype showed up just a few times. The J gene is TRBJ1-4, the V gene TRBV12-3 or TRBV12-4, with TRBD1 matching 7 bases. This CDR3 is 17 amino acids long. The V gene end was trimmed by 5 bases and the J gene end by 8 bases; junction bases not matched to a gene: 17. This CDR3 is CASSLLGKTGVREKLFF. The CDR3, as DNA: TGTGCCAGCAGTCTTCTGGGGAAAACAGGGGTTCGGGAAAAACTGTTTTTT.

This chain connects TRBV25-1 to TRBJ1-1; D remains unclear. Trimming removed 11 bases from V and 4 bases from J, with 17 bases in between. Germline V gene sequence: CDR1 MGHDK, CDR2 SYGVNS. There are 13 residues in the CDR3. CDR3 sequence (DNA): TGTGCCCCCTCCGAGGCAGGAGGCACTGAAGCTTTCTTT. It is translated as CAPSEAGGTEAFF.

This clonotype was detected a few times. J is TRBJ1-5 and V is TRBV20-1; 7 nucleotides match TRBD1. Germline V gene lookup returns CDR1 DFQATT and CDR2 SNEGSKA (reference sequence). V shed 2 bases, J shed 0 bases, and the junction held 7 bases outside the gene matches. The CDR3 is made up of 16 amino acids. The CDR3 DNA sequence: TGCAGTGCTAGATCAGGGGGAGCTTATAGCAATCAGCCCCAGCATTTT. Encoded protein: CSARSGGAYSNQPQHF.

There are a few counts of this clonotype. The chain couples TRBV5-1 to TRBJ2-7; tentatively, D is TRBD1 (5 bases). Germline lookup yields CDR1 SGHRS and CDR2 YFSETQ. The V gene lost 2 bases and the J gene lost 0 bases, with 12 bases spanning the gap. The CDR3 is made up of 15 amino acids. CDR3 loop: CASSFQRDSSYEQYF. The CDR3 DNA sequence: TGCGCCAGCAGCTTCCAGCGCGACAGCTCCTACGAGCAGTACTTC.

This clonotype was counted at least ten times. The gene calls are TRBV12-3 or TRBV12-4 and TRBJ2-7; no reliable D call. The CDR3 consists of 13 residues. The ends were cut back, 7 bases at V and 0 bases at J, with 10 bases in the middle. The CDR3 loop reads CASKTTDSYEQYF. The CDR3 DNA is TGTGCCAGCAAAACGACGGACTCCTACGAGCAGTACTTC.

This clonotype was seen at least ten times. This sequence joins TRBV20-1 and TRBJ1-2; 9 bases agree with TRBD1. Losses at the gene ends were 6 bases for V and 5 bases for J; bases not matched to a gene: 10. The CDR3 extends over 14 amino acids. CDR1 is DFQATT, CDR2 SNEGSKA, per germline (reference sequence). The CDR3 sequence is CSAPEDRGFYGYTF. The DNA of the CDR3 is TGCAGTGCGCCCGAGGACAGGGGATTTTATGGCTACACCTTC.

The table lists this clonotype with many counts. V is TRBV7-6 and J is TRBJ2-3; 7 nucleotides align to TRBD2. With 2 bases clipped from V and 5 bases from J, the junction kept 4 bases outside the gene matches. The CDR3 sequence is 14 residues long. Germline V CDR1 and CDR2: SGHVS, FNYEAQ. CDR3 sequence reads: CASSLLGEGDTQYF. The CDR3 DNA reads TGTGCCAGCAGCTTACTCGGGGAGGGAGATACGCAGTATTTT.

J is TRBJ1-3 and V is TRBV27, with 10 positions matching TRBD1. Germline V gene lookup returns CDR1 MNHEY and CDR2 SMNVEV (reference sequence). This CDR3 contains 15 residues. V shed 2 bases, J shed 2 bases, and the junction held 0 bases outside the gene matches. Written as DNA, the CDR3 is TGTGCCAGCAGTTTAGACAGGGGGCCTGGAAACACCATATATTTT. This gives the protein CASSLDRGPGNTIYF.

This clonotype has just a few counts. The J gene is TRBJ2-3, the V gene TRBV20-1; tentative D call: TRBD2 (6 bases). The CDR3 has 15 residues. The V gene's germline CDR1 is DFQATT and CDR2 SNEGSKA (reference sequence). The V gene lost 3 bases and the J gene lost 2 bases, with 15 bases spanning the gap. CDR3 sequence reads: CSASLPGEFTDTQYF. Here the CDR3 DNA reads TGCAGTGCTAGTTTGCCGGGAGAGTTCACAGATACGCAGTATTTT.

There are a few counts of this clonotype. The CDR3 protein is CASSFGSGLSTDTQYF. The DNA for the CDR3 is TGTGCCAGCAGCTTTGGCTCGGGCCTTAGCACAGATACGCAGTATTTT. The chain couples TRBV5-6 to TRBJ2-3; D call uncertain. Germline lookup yields CDR1 SGHDT and CDR2 YYEEEE. The CDR3 consists of 16 residues. V lost 2 bases to trimming and J lost 0 bases, with 13 bases between them.

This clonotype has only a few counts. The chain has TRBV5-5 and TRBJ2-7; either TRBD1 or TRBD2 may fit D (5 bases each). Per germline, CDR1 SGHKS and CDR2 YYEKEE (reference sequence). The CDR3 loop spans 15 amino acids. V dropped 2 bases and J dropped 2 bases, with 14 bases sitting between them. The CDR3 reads CASSFTGTDPYEQYF. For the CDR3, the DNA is TGTGCCAGCAGCTTTACCGGGACGGACCCCTACGAGCAGTACTTC.